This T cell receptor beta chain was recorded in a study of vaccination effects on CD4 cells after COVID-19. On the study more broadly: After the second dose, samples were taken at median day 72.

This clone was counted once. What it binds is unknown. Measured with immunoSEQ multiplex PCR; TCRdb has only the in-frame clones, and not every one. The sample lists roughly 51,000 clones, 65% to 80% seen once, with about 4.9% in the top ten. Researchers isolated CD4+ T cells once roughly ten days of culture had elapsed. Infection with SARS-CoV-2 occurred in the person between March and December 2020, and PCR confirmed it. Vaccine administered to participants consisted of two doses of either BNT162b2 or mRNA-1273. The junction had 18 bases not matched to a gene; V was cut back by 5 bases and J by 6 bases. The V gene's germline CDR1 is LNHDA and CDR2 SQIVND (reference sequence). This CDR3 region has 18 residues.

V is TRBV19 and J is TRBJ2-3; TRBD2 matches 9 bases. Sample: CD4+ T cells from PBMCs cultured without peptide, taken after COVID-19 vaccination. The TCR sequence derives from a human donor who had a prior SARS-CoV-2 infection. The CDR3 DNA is TGTGCCAGTAGTGGCCGGGCCCTTATAGCGGGAGTCGCGGATACGCAGTATTTT. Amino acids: CASSGRALIAGVADTQYF.